This is a list of T cell receptor beta chains from one sample in a study of blood T cells in healthy people across ages. TCRdb reanalysed the 5' RACE reads using MiXCR and keeps one entry per CDR3 protein. Of about 730,000 distinct CDR3 sequences listed, 35% to 45% were seen once; the top ten hold 20% to 25%. The source material was blood. Source of these receptors: a woman in her sixties or seventies in good health. The CDR3 runs from the conserved cysteine through the conserved F or W. A D gene is named only where the DNA matches it firmly. Clone sizes are given selectively: once, few, many, or a class where the clone is expanded.

clone size	D gene	V gene	J gene	CDR3 DNA	CDR3 protein
NA	TRBD1	TRBV7-9	TRBJ2-7	TGTGCCAGCAGCTTGGGACAGGGACCCCACTACGAGCAGTACTTC	CASSLGQGPHYEQYF
many	NA	TRBV12-3/TRBV12-4	TRBJ2-3	TGTGCCAGCAGTTTTGGTAGCGGCACAGATACGCAGTATTTT	CASSFGSGTDTQYF
few	NA	TRBV5-5	TRBJ1-2	TGTGCCAGCAGCTTCTCCCGGGACCTCCCTGGCTACACCTTC	CASSFSRDLPGYTF
NA	TRBD2	TRBV6-1	TRBJ2-1	TGTGCCAGCAGTGAGGAGACTAGCGGGTTTTACAATGAGCAGTTCTTC	CASSEETSGFYNEQFF
many	NA	TRBV20-1	TRBJ2-7	TGCAGTGCCAGAGCTAACGAGCAGTACTTC	CSARANEQYF
few	TRBD2	TRBV20-1	TRBJ2-7	TGCAGTGCGCCTTCGAGTAGCGGGAACTACGAGCAGTACTTC	CSAPSSSGNYEQYF
NA	TRBD2	TRBV4-2	TRBJ2-3	TGTGCCAGCGCTCAACGCCGGGGGGATAGCACAGATACGCAGTATTTT	CASAQRRGDSTDTQYF
NA	TRBD2	TRBV4-1	TRBJ2-7	TGCGCCAGCAGCCAAAGCACTAGCGGGGGGGACCGCGAGCAGTACTTC	CASSQSTSGGDREQYF
NA	NA	TRBV4-3	TRBJ2-2	TGCGCCAGCAGCCAGGCATGGGGTTTAGGCACCGGGGAGCTGTTTTTT	CASSQAWGLGTGELFF
few	NA	TRBV6-2/TRBV6-3	TRBJ2-5	TGTGCCAGCAGTAAATCCGAGGTGACCCAGTACTTC	CASSKSEVTQYF
NA	TRBD2	TRBV7-9	TRBJ2-2	TGTGCCAGCAGGAGACTAGCGGGGGAGAACACCGGGGAGCTGTTTTTT	CASRRLAGENTGELFF
few	NA	TRBV7-2	TRBJ2-5	TGTGCCAGCAGCGTAGGGAGAAGGGAGACCCAGTACTTC	CASSVGRRETQYF
NA	NA	TRBV6-5	TRBJ1-1	TGTGCCAGCATCGACCAGGGGAACACTGAAGCTTTCTTT	CASIDQGNTEAFF
NA	TRBD1	TRBV5-1	TRBJ1-2	TGCGCCAGCAGCTACACAGGGGCTTCCTATGGCTACACCTTC	CASSYTGASYGYTF
once	TRBD2	TRBV7-2	TRBJ2-1	TGTGCCAGCAGCTCCGGAGGACGAGCGGGAGTCGATGAGCAGTTCTTC	CASSSGGRAGVDEQFF
NA	TRBD1	TRBV12-3/TRBV12-4	TRBJ1-5	TGTGCCAGCAGTACGACAGGGGGTGAGCAGCCCCAGCATTTT	CASSTTGGEQPQHF
NA	TRBD1	TRBV6-2/TRBV6-3	TRBJ2-5	TGTGCCAGCAGTTTTACCAGGGACAGTCAAGAGACCCAGTACTTC	CASSFTRDSQETQYF
NA	TRBD1	TRBV12-3/TRBV12-4	TRBJ1-1	TGTGCCAGCAGTTTTCAGGACAGGGGAACTGAAGCTTTCTTT	CASSFQDRGTEAFF
NA	NA	TRBV7-2	TRBJ1-3	TGTGCCAGCAGCTTAGCTCCCGCCGTGGGAAACACCATATATTTT	CASSLAPAVGNTIYF
NA	NA	TRBV12-3/TRBV12-4	TRBJ1-1	TGTGCCAGCAGTCGGACCGCGGGTAACACTGAAGCTTTCTTT	CASSRTAGNTEAFF
NA	NA	TRBV29-1	TRBJ2-5	TGCAGCGCCCGACAGAGTGAGACCCAGTACTTC	CSARQSETQYF
many	NA	TRBV12-3/TRBV12-4	TRBJ2-5	TGTGCCAGCAGCCCGGACTTAGGAGAGACCCAGTACTTC	CASSPDLGETQYF
NA	TRBD2	TRBV29-1	TRBJ2-1	TGCAGCGTTAAAGCTAGCGGGGCCTACAATGAGCAGTTCTTC	CSVKASGAYNEQFF
NA	NA	TRBV18	TRBJ1-5	TGTGCCAGCTCACCACAGTTTAACAGGGTTGATCAGCCCCAGCATTTT	CASSPQFNRVDQPQHF
NA	TRBD1	TRBV6-1	TRBJ2-5	TGTGCCAGAAGGGACAGGGGGGTTTTAGAGACCCGGTACTTC	CARRDRGVLETRYF
NA	NA	TRBV7-3	TRBJ2-1	TGTGCCAGCAGCATGCAGGGGCCGGGGTACTACAATGAGCAGTTCTTC	CASSMQGPGYYNEQFF
NA	NA	TRBV18	TRBJ2-7	TGTGCCAGCTCACCAACATCGCGGACACTTAACGAGCAGTACTTC	CASSPTSRTLNEQYF
NA	NA	TRBV7-2	TRBJ2-3	TGTGCCAGCGGCCGCACCCCGGGAGATACGCAGTATTTT	CASGRTPGDTQYF
NA	NA	TRBV24-1	TRBJ2-7	TGTGCCACCAGTGCAGGGTCCTACGAGCAGTACTTC	CATSAGSYEQYF
NA	TRBD1	TRBV6-2/TRBV6-3	TRBJ2-7	TGTGCCAGCAGTTACCCCCGGCAGGGGGACAATGAGCAGTACTTC	CASSYPRQGDNEQYF
few	TRBD2	TRBV5-1	TRBJ2-5	TGCGCCAGCAGCTTGGAACTAGCGGGTGCCCAGTACTTC	CASSLELAGAQYF
NA	NA	TRBV7-2	TRBJ2-1	TGTGCCAGCAGCATTGAATTAGCGGTAAATGAGCAGTTCTTC	CASSIELAVNEQFF
NA	TRBD1	TRBV6-5	TRBJ2-5	TGTGCCAGCAGTGCCGGGACAGAAGAGACCCAGTACTTC	CASSAGTEETQYF
NA	TRBD2	TRBV10-3	TRBJ2-1	TGTGCCATCACTCCCGGGACTAGGGGCTTTCAGTTCTTC	CAITPGTRGFQFF
NA	NA	TRBV3-1	TRBJ1-4	TGTGCCAGCAGCCAAGGAGGAAGACCCGCAACTAATGAAAAACTGTTTTTT	CASSQGGRPATNEKLFF
NA	NA	TRBV6-1	TRBJ1-5	TGTGCCAGCAGTGAAGGTTACGGGCCGGGCAATCAGCCCCAGCATTTT	CASSEGYGPGNQPQHF
many	NA	TRBV7-6	TRBJ2-4	TGTGCCAGCAGCTTAGGGCGCGAGGGCATTCAGTACTTC	CASSLGREGIQYF
few	TRBD1	TRBV11-2	TRBJ2-5	TGTGCCAGCAGCCTATACCGGGACAGGGGATTCAAGGAGCAGTACTTC	CASSLYRDRGFKEQYF
NA	TRBD2	TRBV7-3	TRBJ2-7	TGTGCCAGCAGCTTATGGGGGACTAGCGGGAGGCAGAGGGGTGAGCAGTACTTC	CASSLWGTSGRQRGEQYF
few	NA	TRBV28	TRBJ2-3	TGTGCCAGCAGCAGTGGACAGTTGGATACGCAGTATTTT	CASSSGQLDTQYF
NA	TRBD1	TRBV4-1	TRBJ2-7	TGCGCCAGCAGCCAAGACAGGGGGCGCTTCGAGCAGTACTTC	CASSQDRGRFEQYF
NA	NA	TRBV29-1	TRBJ2-1	TGCAGTGTTGAGGGCTCGGTAGGGTACTACAATGAGCAGTTCTTC	CSVEGSVGYYNEQFF
NA	NA	TRBV12-3/TRBV12-4	TRBJ2-1	TGTGCCAGCAGTTTAGTGGTCGGCAACAATGAGCAGTTCTTC	CASSLVVGNNEQFF
NA	NA	TRBV7-9	TRBJ2-3	TGTGCCAGCAGCTTACAGGTGGGGGGTAGCACAGATACGCAGTATTTT	CASSLQVGGSTDTQYF
NA	TRBD2	TRBV14	TRBJ2-3	TGTGCCAGCAGCCACCTAGCGGGGGATTCCACAGATACGCAGTATTTT	CASSHLAGDSTDTQYF
NA	TRBD1	TRBV7-6	TRBJ1-2	TGTGCCAGCAGCTTAGGCGAGTATCAGGGGGCAGGCTATGGCTACACCTTC	CASSLGEYQGAGYGYTF
few	TRBD2	TRBV7-6	TRBJ2-3	TGTGCCAGCAGCTTAACAGCGGGAGGGCCAGATACGCAGTATTTT	CASSLTAGGPDTQYF
few	TRBD1	TRBV6-6	TRBJ1-2	TGTGCCAGCAACAATCAGGGGGCTTACTATGGCTACACCTTC	CASNNQGAYYGYTF
few	NA	TRBV7-4	TRBJ1-2	TGTGCCAGCAGTCTGACGGTCGAAGAGGATGGCTACACCTTC	CASSLTVEEDGYTF
few	NA	TRBV6-6	TRBJ1-5	TGTGCCAGCCGTGAGAGGGAGCCCCAGCATTTT	CASREREPQHF
once	NA	TRBV5-1	TRBJ1-2	TGCGCCAGCAGCTTGGGAGCAGAAGCTAACTATGGCTACACCTTC	CASSLGAEANYGYTF
few	TRBD2	TRBV7-2	TRBJ2-1	TGTGCCAGCAGCCTTACCCCGGGAGGGGGATATGAGCAGTTCTTC	CASSLTPGGGYEQFF
NA	TRBD2	TRBV28	TRBJ2-2	TGTACCAGCAGTCTAAGGCTGACTAGCCTACAGCGCACCGGGGAGCTGTTTTTT	CTSSLRLTSLQRTGELFF
NA	NA	TRBV7-8	TRBJ2-1	TGTGCCAGCAGCTTAGTTGCAATATATTCGGATGCCTACAATGAGCAGTTCTTC	CASSLVAIYSDAYNEQFF
NA	NA	TRBV12-5	TRBJ2-1	TGTGCTAGTGGTTTGGTACTTGATGAGCAGTTCTTC	CASGLVLDEQFF